Given below is one T cell receptor beta chain in context. The entry originates in a study of blood T cell repertoires in COVID-19. Study-level information: The United States, Italy and Spain provided the acute and convalescent COVID-19 samples. PBMCs, B-cell-depleted T cells, or T cells provided the cDNA or gDNA that made up the material.

Participants spanned ages about 18 to 90 years and resided in 20 to 30 US areas. In the source study's methods: It was from reference gene primer amplification that nucleated cell counts were estimated. Using immunoSEQ multiplex PCR, the repertoire was profiled, and TCRdb retains in-frame clones only, with some absent. The DNA was the basis for D and trimming; V, J and clone size are from that table. The sample shows some 240,000 clones, around 84% of them seen only once. Germline trimming cut 2 bases from V and 7 bases from J; bases unmatched to any gene: 5. CDR3 length: 15 residues. Germline CDR1 is MGHRA and CDR2 is YSYEKL.

The specimen sequenced was PBMCs or T cells enriched from blood (not recorded which). The genes are TRBV4-1 and TRBJ1-2, with 12 nucleotides matching TRBD1. The clonotype originates from a young man with acute COVID-19. DNA of the CDR3: TGCGCCAGCAGCCAACCGGGACAGGGGGCGAGTGGCTACACCTTC. This sequence encodes CASSQPGQGASGYTF.